This T cell receptor (beta chain) was observed in a study of blood T cell repertoires in COVID-19 (TCRdb year 2020). As for the study more broadly: The collaborator samples originated in the United States, Italy and Spain and spanned the acute and convalescent phases of COVID-19. The material from the prospective study consisted of cDNA or gDNA derived from T cells, B-cell-depleted T cells, or PBMCs. Deeply sampled blood TCRbeta repertoires from subjects exposed to, actively infected with, or recovered from COVID-19 were included in the dataset. The repertoires were made available in a free public database intended to serve as a resource for research on the immune response to SARS-CoV-2. Samples came from the ongoing ImmuneRACE study (first 160 participants) plus 1,254 subjects from 6 global collaborators. The sample metadata nearly always contained a de-identified subject ID, COVID-19 status, age in years and sex. HLA class I and class II types, where available, came from metadata supplied by the sample provider rather than from assay-based typing. Findings and caveats that apply to the study as a whole: How much clinical and demographic metadata was included differed by source and by participant, and the metadata was provided uncurated.

The immunoSEQ Assay, a bias-controlled multiplex PCR, was used to amplify TCRbeta CDR3 regions from genomic DNA. From the authors' description of their analysis: The number of nucleated cells in each sample was estimated by amplification of reference gene primers within the assay. To quantify the absolute abundance of each unique TCRbeta CDR3 rearrangement, sequence reads were collapsed and filtered. For each sample, productive Simpson clonality was calculated as the square root of Simpson's diversity index across productive rearrangements. As stored in TCRdb, this immuneACCESS dataset retains in-frame rearrangements with V and J assigned. A fraction of the clones does not appear; measured against another copy, unresolved V genes explain less than half of the discrepancy, and the remainder lacks a known reason. The V and J calls and the clone size are those of that table, but D and trimming were determined from the DNA. Recorded for this sample are approximately 200,000 clones; 85% of them occurred a single time. The ten largest clones capture 18% of the sample.

A note on this clone: This receptor's antigen is unknown. Base qualities are not recorded, but no much larger clone differs from it by a single base.

Participants in the prospective study were aged about 18 to 95 years, lived in about two dozen United States geographic areas, and enrolled through a virtual design. In the prospective study, participants were assigned to cohorts based on the clinical history participants reported in a screening survey and a study questionnaire. Recovered participants in ImmuneRACE Cohort 3 were defined by two consecutive negative NP/OP PCR tests, clearance by a healthcare professional, or resolution of symptoms. Each participant in the prospective study had whole blood, serum and a nasopharyngeal or oropharyngeal swab collected by mobile phlebotomists. Prospective study participants could optionally give additional blood draws and questionnaires over an approximately 2-month period. Before DNA extraction, blood samples from the prospective study were shipped at room temperature or frozen. The cysteine opens and the phenylalanine closes a CDR3 of 17 amino acids. Only the CDR3 DNA stays, 51 bases, in frame from base 1. Reading the germline V gene (reference sequence) gives CDR1 GTSNPN and CDR2 SVGIG. Trimmed from V: 2 bases; trimmed from J: 1 base; junction bases lacking a gene match: 12.

The chain couples TRBV30 to TRBJ1-1, with TRBD1 identical over 8 junction bases. This sequence was found in a man aged 40-49 years who had recovered from COVID-19. The sequenced sample was PBMCs or T cells enriched from blood (not recorded which). The CDR3 here reads CAWSPGQGGRGNTEAFF. The bases read TGTGCCTGGAGTCCCGGACAGGGTGGACGAGGGAACACTGAAGCTTTCTTT.